This TCR beta chain was captured by sequencing in a study of cytomegalovirus exposure and HLA in healthy donors. Of note for this clone: Its antigen is undetermined.

Separate from the 666-subject first cohort was the approximately 120-subject validation cohort, to which the donors belonged. This table comes from immunoSEQ multiplex PCR, and its TCRdb copy is limited to in-frame clones, with some not included. In the table there are roughly 250,000 clones, around 86% of which are singletons. Whole-study findings and limits: The classifier reportedly diagnosed cytomegalovirus status with high specificity and sensitivity. Cytomegalovirus association was assigned to some 160 TCR beta chains.

The receptor was isolated from a woman in her 30s in good health and CMV-seropositive. The sample comprised PBMCs.

CDR3 sequence: CAISVTQEQFF. Written as DNA, the CDR3 is TGTGCCATCAGTGTCACCCAGGAGCAGTTCTTC. J is TRBJ2-1 and V is TRBV10-3; D ambiguous. Trimming pared 4 bases from V and 10 bases from J, leaving 8 bases between. Germline lookup yields CDR1 ENHRY and CDR2 SYGVKD. The CDR3 totals 11 residues.